This TCR beta chain originates from a study of blood T cells in healthy people across ages. This clonotype was found a few times. What it binds is unknown. This could be a read error, since a much larger clone is one nucleotide away. The study recruited healthy Caucasian donors from Russia who were aged roughly 6 to 95. Points from the study as a whole: Long-lived donors carried more naive CD4+ cells and greater diversity than aged donors. Changes seen in expanded clonotypes were possibly confounded by donor CMV status left unknown.

Using a J-beta primer mix together with a sample-barcoded 5' primer, a second PCR was run for about 7 to 12 cycles. Each CDR3 protein is one row after TCRdb ran MiXCR on the 5' RACE reads. The repertoire holds a few hundred thousand distinct CDR3 sequences, with about 25% as singletons. V dropped 7 bases and J dropped 12 bases, with 24 bases sitting between them. Germline V gives CDR1 LNHDA, CDR2 SQIVND (reference sequence). The CDR3 runs to 15 residues. This TCR was sampled from a woman in her 70s in good health. Sequenced material: blood. The rearrangement uses TRBV19 and TRBJ1-4, with a weak D call TRBD1 (6 bases). This CDR3 reads CASNDLKGTPVELFF. The CDR3, as DNA: TGTGCCAGTAACGACCTCAAAGGGACACCGGTGGAACTGTTTTTT.